This T cell receptor (beta chain) was retrieved from a study of memory CD4+ T cells and cytomegalovirus serostatus. Overall study results and limits: CD4+ memory repertoires contained about two fifths of the roughly 160 reported CMV TCRbeta sequences. Repertoires predicted CMV serostatus with median bootstrapped AUC of about 0.96.

This CDR3 contains 18 residues. Germline values: CDR1 GTSNPN, CDR2 SVGIG (reference sequence). Trimming removed 1 base from V and 7 bases from J, with 26 bases in between. Single viable CD3+CD4+CD8-CD45RO+ cells were sorted as the memory CD4+ T cells. Sequenced by immunoSEQ multiplex PCR; TCRdb stores in-frame clones only, minus some. Among roughly 76,000 clones listed, under 80% were seen once. The table lists this clone with a few counts. The antigen remains undetermined. This receptor was identified in an adult in good health and CMV-seropositive. The sample taken for sequencing was memory CD4+ T cells from blood. The gene calls are TRBV30 and TRBJ2-1, with a possible D match to TRBD2 (7 bases). The CDR3 reads CAWSGDRSLGGSINEQFF. The CDR3 DNA reads as TGTGCCTGGAGTGGAGACAGGTCTCTGGGCGGGAGTATAAATGAGCAGTTCTTC.